What follows are 28 T cell receptor beta chains derived from one specimen sequenced in a study of beta chain features in type 1 diabetes. cDNA synthesis used the whole RNA isolate, giving expressed TCRB sequences. Assay: immunoSEQ multiplex PCR; the TCRdb copy retains only in-frame clones and omits some. The sample shows about 42,000 clones, roughly 50% of them seen only once. Sequencing was performed on stem cell memory CD4+ T cells from blood. All receptors derive from a woman younger than 45 in good health.

A few counts support this clone. V usage is TRBV28 and J usage is TRBJ1-3; D not resolved. The V and J ends lost 8 bases and 0 bases respectively, with 11 bases between them. Per germline, CDR1 MDHEN and CDR2 SYDVKM. This CDR3 is 14 amino acids long. CDR3 DNA: TGTGCCAGCTCGGGATCCTTCTCTGGAAACACCATATATTTT. This codes for CASSGSFSGNTIYF. The full variable domain, rest sourced from reference TRBV28 and TRBJ1-3, is DVKVTQSSRYLVKRTGEKVFLECVQDMDHENMFWYRQDPGLGLRLIYFSYDVKMKEKGDIPEGYSVSREKKERFSLILESASTNQTSMYLCASSGSFSGNTIYFGEGSWLTVV.

This clone was seen more than once but under ten times. The CDR3 here is CASSLWKQGYNEQFF. DNA of the CDR3: TGTGCCAGCAGCTTGTGGAAGCAGGGGTACAATGAGCAGTTCTTC. This rearrangement joins TRBV11-2 to TRBJ2-1; a possible D gene is TRBD1 (6 bases). The V and J ends lost 3 bases and 4 bases respectively, with 13 bases between them. The CDR3 is 15 residues long. The germline CDR1 and CDR2 sequences are SGHAT and FQNNGV.

This chain joins TRBV7-8 and TRBJ2-7; possibly TRBD2 for D (5 bases). Germline CDR1 and CDR2: SGHVS and FQNEAQ. Trimming left V 5 bases short and J 0 bases short, with 11 bases between. The CDR3 contains 14 residues. The CDR3 DNA follows: TGTGCCAGCAGCCCCGGGGTCAGCTCCTACGAGCAGTACTTC. Its translation: CASSPGVSSYEQYF.

J is TRBJ2-7 and V is TRBV7-2, with 7 bases fitting TRBD2. V was pared by 0 bases and J by 4 bases, with 9 bases of the junction left unmatched. This CDR3 contains 16 residues. Germline CDR1 SGHTA, CDR2 FQGNSA. The CDR3 reads CASSLALSGPVYEQYF. CDR3 DNA sequence: TGTGCCAGCAGCTTAGCCCTTAGCGGGCCCGTGTACGAGCAGTACTTC.

The V gene is TRBV2, the J gene TRBJ2-7, with D perhaps TRBD1 (6 bases). There are 13 residues in the CDR3. Germline V gene lookup returns CDR1 SNHLY and CDR2 FYNNEI. Trimming pared 7 bases from V and 3 bases from J, leaving 13 bases between. CDR3 coding DNA: TGTGCCAGCATAATAGGACAGCTCTACGAGCAGTACTTC. Its protein product is CASIIGQLYEQYF.

The rearrangement joins TRBV19 to TRBJ1-1; D perhaps matches TRBD1 (5 bases). The CDR3 contains 13 residues. Per germline, CDR1 LNHDA and CDR2 SQIVND (reference sequence). V lost 5 bases to trimming and J lost 0 bases, with 7 bases between them. The CDR3 reads CASSSQVNTEAFF. The CDR3 nucleotides are TGTGCCAGTAGTTCACAGGTGAACACTGAAGCTTTCTTT. The complete variable domain, with remaining parts taken from reference TRBV19 and TRBJ1-1, reads DGGITQSPKYLFRKEGQNVTLSCEQNLNHDAMYWYRQDPGQGLRLIYYSQIVNDFQKGDIAEGYSVSREKKESFPLTVTSAQKNPTAFYLCASSSQVNTEAFFGQGTRLTVV.

As DNA, the CDR3 is TGTGCCTGGGCACGACCAGGACAGCTGACCTACGAGCAGTACTTC. Residues: CAWARPGQLTYEQYF. The V and J genes are TRBV30 and TRBJ2-7; D is possibly TRBD1 (6 bases). The V gene's germline CDR1 is GTSNPN and CDR2 SVGIG (reference sequence). V was trimmed by 5 bases and J by 2 bases, leaving 19 bases between them. CDR3 length equals 15 residues.

The chain recombines TRBV7-3 with TRBJ2-2, with 9 bases identical to TRBD1. The CDR3 contains 16 residues. J was trimmed by 0 bases and V by 6 bases; bases with no gene match: 5. Per the germline V gene, CDR1 is SGHTA and CDR2 is FQGTGA. CDR3 sequence: CASREQGAANTGELFF. In DNA, the CDR3 is TGTGCCAGCAGGGAACAGGGGGCTGCGAACACCGGGGAGCTGTTTTTT. Combining the CDR3 with reference TRBV7-3 and TRBJ2-2 gives the whole variable domain GAGVSQTPSNKVTEKGKYVELRCDPISGHTALYWYRQSLGQGPEFLIYFQGTGAADDSGLPNDRFFAVRPEGSVSTLKIQRTERGDSAVYLCASREQGAANTGELFFGEGSRLTVL.

The V gene is TRBV5-4, the J gene TRBJ2-5, with a tentative D call TRBD1 (6 bases). The J call may be faulty, since TRBJ2-7 better matches the DNA end. CDR3 length: 13 residues. Germline CDR1 is SGHNT and CDR2 is YYREEE (reference sequence). In DNA, the CDR3 is TGTGCCAGCAGCCAGGGGATAGGGTACGAGCAGTACTTC. This gives the protein CASSQGIGYEQYF.

The genes are TRBV23-1 and TRBJ2-3, with 11 bases identical to TRBD1. TRBV23-1 is an ORF for which the function is uncertain. The CDR3 has 17 residues. V lost 3 bases, J lost 2 bases, and 7 bases stayed unmatched. This chain's CDR3 is CASSHGEDRGLTDTQYF. Written as DNA, the CDR3 is TGCGCCAGCAGTCACGGGGAGGACAGGGGGCTCACAGATACGCAGTATTTT.

This chain connects TRBV18 to TRBJ1-2; possible D gene TRBD1, 5 bases. Germline V gene lookup returns CDR1 KGHSH and CDR2 LQKENI. CDR3 size: 14 residues. Trimming took 6 bases from V and 6 from J, leaving 17 bases between them. The CDR3 DNA is TGTGCCAGCTCCTCGTCTCTGGAGGGGCATGGCTACACCTTC. It is translated as CASSSSLEGHGYTF. The full variable domain, in which reference TRBV18 and TRBJ1-2 provide the parts outside the CDR3, is NAGVMQNPRHLVRRRGQEARLRCSPMKGHSHVYWYRQLPEEGLKFMVYLQKENIIDESGMPKERFSAEFPKEGPSILRIQQVVRGDSAAYFCASSSSLEGHGYTFGSGTRLTVV.

The CDR3 DNA sequence: TGTGCCAGCAGTGGGCAGTCGTATGAGCAGTTCTTC. It translates to CASSGQSYEQFF. The V and J genes are TRBV2 and TRBJ2-1, with D hard to call. There are 12 residues in the CDR3. Trimming cost V 4 bases and J 8 bases, with 9 bases left between them. CDR1 is SNHLY and CDR2 is FYNNEI in the germline V gene.

The rearrangement uses TRBV18 and TRBJ2-5; D may be TRBD1 (6 bases). V lost 1 base and J lost 3, with 12 bases in between. CDR3 length: 15 residues. Germline CDR1 is KGHSH and CDR2 is LQKENI. For the CDR3, the DNA is TGTGCCAGCTCACCACGGGCAGGGGCTGAAGAGACCCAGTACTTC. Its protein is CASSPRAGAEETQYF.

The V call is TRBV15, the J call TRBJ1-5, with 9 bases matching TRBD1. Germline CDR1 and CDR2: LNHNV and YYDKDF (reference sequence). The CDR3 is 14 residues long. Unmatched junction bases numbered 3, after V lost 5 bases and J lost 4 bases. CDR3 sequence (DNA): TGTGCCACCAGCGGAGGACAGGGGAATCAGCCCCAGCATTTT. This translates into CATSGGQGNQPQHF.

This rearrangement joins TRBV15 to TRBJ1-5, with TRBD1 identical over 10 bases. Losses at the gene ends were 3 bases for V and 6 bases for J; bases not matched to a gene: 2. The CDR3 has 14 amino acids. Looked up from germline, CDR1 is LNHNV and CDR2 is YYDKDF (reference sequence). The CDR3 nucleotides read TGTGCCACCAGCAGCGACAGGGGGCTTCAGCCCCAGCATTTT. Translated: CATSSDRGLQPQHF.

V and J are TRBV11-1 and TRBJ2-6, with D maybe TRBD1 (5 bases). The CDR3 has 16 residues. V lost 1 base and J lost 2, with 9 bases in between. Germline lookup yields CDR1 SGHAT and CDR2 FQDESV (reference sequence). This CDR3 reads CASSLGQGTGANVLTF. Here the CDR3 DNA reads TGTGCCAGCAGCTTAGGCCAGGGTACTGGGGCCAACGTCCTGACTTTC.

This clone has a handful of counts. The chain recombines TRBV6-1 with TRBJ1-5; 7 nucleotides agree with TRBD1. The germline V gene encodes CDR1 MNHNS and CDR2 SASEGT. The CDR3 runs to 14 residues. Germline trimming cut 11 bases from V and 3 bases from J; bases unmatched to any gene: 10. The CDR3 DNA reads TGTGCCGTCTCACGGGGGACAGTCAATCAGCCCCAGCATTTT. Residues: CAVSRGTVNQPQHF.

This chain links TRBV30 with TRBJ2-1; 9 bases are a match to TRBD2. The V segment lost 2 bases and the J segment 0 bases; nucleotides outside the gene matches: 5. The CDR3 contains 16 residues. In germline, CDR1 is GTSNPN, CDR2 SVGIG (reference sequence). This CDR3 reads CAWSTLAGYSYNEQFF. The CDR3, as DNA: TGTGCCTGGAGTACCCTAGCGGGATACTCCTACAATGAGCAGTTCTTC.

This rearrangement joins TRBV7-2 to TRBJ2-7, with TRBD2 matching over 10 bases. The J segment lost 7 bases and the V segment lost 2 bases, leaving 11 bases of the junction unmatched. CDR1 and CDR2 (germline): SGHTA, FQGNSA. The CDR3 is 16 residues long. CDR3 amino acids: CASSLSRLAGASEQYF. Written as DNA, the CDR3 is TGTGCCAGCAGCTTATCTCGGCTAGCGGGAGCGAGTGAGCAGTACTTC.

The chain links TRBV18 to TRBJ2-5; possibly TRBD2 for D (5 bases). Germline V gene data show CDR1 as KGHSH and CDR2 as LQKENI. CDR3 length: 14 residues. V was cut by 1 base and J by 2 bases, with 8 bases left in between. CDR3 sequence (DNA): TGTGCCAGCTCACCACGAGGGCATCAAGAGACCCAGTACTTC. Amino acid sequence: CASSPRGHQETQYF. Full variable domain (outside the CDR3, taken from reference TRBV18 and TRBJ2-5): NAGVMQNPRHLVRRRGQEARLRCSPMKGHSHVYWYRQLPEEGLKFMVYLQKENIIDESGMPKERFSAEFPKEGPSILRIQQVVRGDSAAYFCASSPRGHQETQYFGPGTRLLVL.

V usage is TRBV5-4 and J usage is TRBJ1-2, with a weak D call TRBD1 (6 bases). The length of the CDR3 is 15 residues. Germline V gene lookup returns CDR1 SGHNT and CDR2 YYREEE (reference sequence). V lost 1 base, J lost 4 bases, and 14 bases lay in between. For the CDR3, the DNA is TGTGCCAGCAGCTTGAATTGGGGGCCGGGCTATGGCTACACCTTC. Protein: CASSLNWGPGYGYTF.

The sample holds one count of this clone. The rearrangement uses TRBV15 and TRBJ1-1; D remains unclear. The V end lost 1 base, the J end lost 0 bases, and 6 bases lay between the germline ends. Germline values: CDR1 LNHNV, CDR2 YYDKDF (reference sequence). The CDR3 sequence is 14 residues long. CDR3 amino acids: CATSRGGMNTEAFF. CDR3 in DNA: TGTGCCACCAGCAGAGGAGGGATGAACACTGAAGCTTTCTTT. Supplemented by reference TRBV15 and TRBJ1-1, the full variable domain reads DAMVIQNPRYQVTQFGKPVTLSCSQTLNHNVMYWYQQKSSQAPKLLFHYYDKDFNNEADTPDNFQSRRPNTSFCFLDIRSPGLGDTAMYLCATSRGGMNTEAFFGQGTRLTVV.

The genes are TRBV18 and TRBJ2-7; 8 bases map to TRBD2. The DNA end is a closer match to TRBJ2-1, so the J assignment may be wrong. This CDR3 is built from 14 residues. Germline CDR1 and CDR2: KGHSH and LQKENI. CDR3 region: CASSNLGTSNEQFF. CDR3 sequence (DNA): TGTGCCAGCTCAAACCTCGGGACTAGCAATGAGCAGTTCTTC.

The rearrangement links TRBV10-3 to TRBJ2-1, with D perhaps TRBD1 (5 bases). CDR1 and CDR2 from the germline V gene are ENHRY and SYGVKD. Trimming left V 5 bases short and J 2 bases short, with 10 bases between. The CDR3 length is 14 residues. The DNA for the CDR3 is TGTGCCATCAGTCTGACAGAACCCTACAATGAGCAGTTCTTC. Protein sequence: CAISLTEPYNEQFF.

The chain couples TRBV27 to TRBJ2-2, with TRBD2 identical over 7 bases. V was pared by 8 bases and J by 6 bases, with 12 bases of the junction left unmatched. The CDR3 is made up of 15 amino acids. CDR1 MNHEY and CDR2 SMNVEV come from the germline V gene (reference sequence). The CDR3 loop reads CASQRGTNGAGELFF. The CDR3 DNA sequence: TGTGCCAGCCAGCGGGGTACTAACGGTGCCGGGGAGCTGTTTTTT.

The genes are TRBV14 and TRBJ2-5; 7 bases line up with TRBD1. The closer fit of TRBJ2-7 to the DNA end suggests the J call may be wrong. Germline V gene lookup returns CDR1 SGHDN and CDR2 FVKESK. The CDR3 has 13 residues. The CDR3 reads CASRLQGNYEQYF. The CDR3 nucleotides are TGTGCCAGCAGACTACAGGGGAACTACGAGCAGTACTTC.

This chain links TRBV23-1 with TRBJ1-3, with 9 positions matching TRBD1. TRBV23-1 is filed as an ORF, its function uncertain. The CDR3 length is 16 residues. Losses at the gene ends were 5 bases for V and 2 bases for J; bases not matched to a gene: 7. The CDR3 DNA reads TGCGCCAGCAGTTACCGGGACAGGGAGGCTGGAAACACCATATATTTT. Translation gives CASSYRDREAGNTIYF.

This clone was counted only a few times. The chain links TRBV6-1 to TRBJ1-2, with D possibly matching TRBD1 (6 bases). The CDR3 runs 12 residues. V was pared by 4 bases and J by 5 bases, with 8 bases between. In germline, CDR1 is MNHNS, CDR2 SASEGT. The CDR3: CASSATGYGYTF. DNA of the CDR3: TGTGCCAGCAGTGCTACAGGGTATGGCTACACCTTC.